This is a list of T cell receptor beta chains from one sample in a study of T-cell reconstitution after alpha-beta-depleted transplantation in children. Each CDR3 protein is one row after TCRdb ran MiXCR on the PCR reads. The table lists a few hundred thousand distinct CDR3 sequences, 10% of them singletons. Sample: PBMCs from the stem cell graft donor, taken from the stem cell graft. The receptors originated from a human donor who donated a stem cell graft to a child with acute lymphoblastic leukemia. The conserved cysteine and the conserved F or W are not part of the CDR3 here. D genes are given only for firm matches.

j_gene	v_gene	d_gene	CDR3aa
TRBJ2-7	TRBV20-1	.	SAPKGVHEQY
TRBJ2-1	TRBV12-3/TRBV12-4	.	ASRKLRWGNEQF
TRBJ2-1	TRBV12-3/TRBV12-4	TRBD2	ASSFTPRLAGGSEQF
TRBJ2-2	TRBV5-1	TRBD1	ASSLLIIGTDTGELF
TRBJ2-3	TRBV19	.	ASSILTGAEDTQY
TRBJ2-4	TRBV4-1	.	ASSQDYTIQY
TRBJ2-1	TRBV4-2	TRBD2	ASSLLGTSAHNEQF
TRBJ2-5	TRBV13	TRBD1	ASSTDRGPTQETQY
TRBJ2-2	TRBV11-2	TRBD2	ASSRKITLAGGLTGELF
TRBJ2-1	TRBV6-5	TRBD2	ASSYVGGINNEQF
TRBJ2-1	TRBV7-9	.	ASTPGERNEQF
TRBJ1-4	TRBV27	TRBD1	ASRSPSQGKLF
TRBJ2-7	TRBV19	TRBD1	ASSPGTGAANEQY
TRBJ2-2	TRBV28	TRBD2	ASSKQGLANTGELF
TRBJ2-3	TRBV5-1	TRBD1	ASSLTGVNADTQY
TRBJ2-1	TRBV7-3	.	ASSLRPSTSLPQNNKNNEQF
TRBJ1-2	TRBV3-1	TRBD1	ASSQDYRGLDGYT
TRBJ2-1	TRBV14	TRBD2	ASSQVFWTSHNEQF
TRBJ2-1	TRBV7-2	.	ASSPEGEALYNEQF
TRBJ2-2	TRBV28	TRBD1	ASFDRANTGELF
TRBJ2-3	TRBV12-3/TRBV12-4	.	ASSAGMDFTDTQY
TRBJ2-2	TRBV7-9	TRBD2	ASSSAPLAGARASNTGELF
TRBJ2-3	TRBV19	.	ASTTGALTDTQY
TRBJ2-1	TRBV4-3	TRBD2	ASSHGLAGGNEQF
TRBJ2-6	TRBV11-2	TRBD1	ASSFPPGQGPGGANVLT
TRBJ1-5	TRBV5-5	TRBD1	ASSWGTASNQPQH